This T cell receptor (beta chain) was found in a study of cytomegalovirus exposure and HLA in healthy donors. General observations from the study: Among the sequence variants, a highly shared cluster was likely an artifact of sequencing.

The PCR made use of 60 Vbeta and 13 Jbeta primers. Assay: immunoSEQ multiplex PCR; the TCRdb copy retains only in-frame clones and omits some. The sample records approximately 220,000 clones, 65% to 80% being singletons. This clone was detected a few times. The antigen remains unidentified. Material: PBMCs. This receptor was taken from a man in his forties in good health and CMV-seronegative.

In DNA, the CDR3 is TGTGCCAGCAGCGTAGCGGGACTAGGGATAACGAATACGCAGTATTTT. It is translated as CASSVAGLGITNTQYF. The V and J genes are TRBV9 and TRBJ2-3; TRBD2 matches at 8 bases. V shed 0 bases, J shed 7 bases, and the junction held 10 bases outside the gene matches. The CDR3 is 16 residues long. Per germline, CDR1 SGDLS and CDR2 YYNGEE.